Sequencing of this TCR beta chain was carried out in a study of cytomegalovirus exposure and HLA in healthy donors. The study ran its PCR with 60 Vbeta and 13 Jbeta primers. The data were produced by immunoSEQ multiplex PCR, yet TCRdb's version contains in-frame clones alone and is incomplete. The top ten clones hold over 1.5% of a sample with more than 150,000 clones, 75% to 90% of them seen once. With 1 base clipped from V and 0 bases from J, the junction kept 5 bases outside the gene matches. Germline CDR1 is SGHRS and CDR2 is YFSETQ. The CDR3 covers 17 residues. This clone was seen only a few times.

The receptor comes from a woman in her late teens or twenties in good health and CMV-seronegative. Specimen: PBMCs. This rearrangement joins TRBV5-1 to TRBJ2-3; 10 bases match TRBD2. The CDR3 here is CASSLFQRGGSTDTQYF. The CDR3 DNA reads as TGCGCCAGCAGCTTGTTTCAGCGGGGGGGAAGCACAGATACGCAGTATTTT.